This T cell receptor beta chain was profiled in a study of T cells after posttransplantation cyclophosphamide. Assay used: immunoSEQ multiplex PCR; TCRdb lists only in-frame clones, some missing. The data show approximately 26,000 clones, with none appearing a single time. This clone was found many times. CDR3 size: 17 residues. The V gene's germline CDR1 is SGHRS and CDR2 YFSETQ. The V end was cut by 3 bases, the J end by 1 base, with 19 bases between. The rearrangement joins TRBV5-1 to TRBJ1-1; tentatively, D is TRBD1 (5 bases). The sample consisted of PBMCs. The source is a woman in her forties or fifties in good health, CMV-negative, and a related stem cell transplant donor. The CDR3 nucleotides are TGCGCCAGCAGCTCGATCCCAAGGGGAACCCAGAACACTGAAGCTTTCTTT. Residues: CASSSIPRGTQNTEAFF.